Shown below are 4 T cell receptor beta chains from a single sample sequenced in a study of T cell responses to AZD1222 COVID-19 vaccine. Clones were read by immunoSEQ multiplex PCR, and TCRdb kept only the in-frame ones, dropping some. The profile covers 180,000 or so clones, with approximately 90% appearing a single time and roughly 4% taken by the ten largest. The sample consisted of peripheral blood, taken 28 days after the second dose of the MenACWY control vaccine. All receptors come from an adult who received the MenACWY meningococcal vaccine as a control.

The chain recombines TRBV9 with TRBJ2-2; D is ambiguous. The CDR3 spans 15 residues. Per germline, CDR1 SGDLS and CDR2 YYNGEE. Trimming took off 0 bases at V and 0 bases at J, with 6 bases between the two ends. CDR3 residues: CASSVESANTGELFF. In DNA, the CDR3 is TGTGCCAGCAGCGTAGAAAGCGCGAACACCGGGGAGCTGTTTTTT. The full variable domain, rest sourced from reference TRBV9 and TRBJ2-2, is DSGVTQTPKHLITATGQRVTLRCSPRSGDLSVYWYQQSLDQGLQFLIQYYNGEERAKGNILERFSAQQFPDLHSELNLSSLELGDSALYFCASSVESANTGELFFGEGSRLTVL.

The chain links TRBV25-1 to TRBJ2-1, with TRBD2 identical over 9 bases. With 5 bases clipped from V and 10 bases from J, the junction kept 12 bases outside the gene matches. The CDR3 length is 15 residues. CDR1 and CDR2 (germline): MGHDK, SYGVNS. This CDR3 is CASSTGTSYLGEQFF. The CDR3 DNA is TGTGCCAGCAGTACCGGGACTAGCTACTTGGGCGAGCAGTTCTTC.

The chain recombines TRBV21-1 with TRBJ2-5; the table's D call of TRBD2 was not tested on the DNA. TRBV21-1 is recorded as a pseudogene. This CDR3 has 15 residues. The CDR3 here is CASSERKGQRETQYF. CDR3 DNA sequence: TGTGCCAGCAGCGAGCGGAAAGGGCAGAGGGAGACCCAGTACTTC.

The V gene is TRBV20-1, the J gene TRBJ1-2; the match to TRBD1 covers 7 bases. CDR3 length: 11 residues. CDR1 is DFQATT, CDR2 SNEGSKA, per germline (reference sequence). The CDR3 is CSNLQGFGYTF. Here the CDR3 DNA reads TGCAGCAATCTACAGGGGTTTGGCTACACCTTC.